Each of the 11 T cell receptor beta chains below was sequenced from the same sample in a study of blood T cells in healthy people across ages. Then a second PCR, running roughly 6 to 11 cycles, was carried out with a sample-barcoded 5' primer and a J-beta primer mix. One entry per CDR3 protein, called by TCRdb with MiXCR from the 5' RACE reads. The sample carries over 450,000 distinct CDR3 sequences, approximately 25% recorded once. The same specimen was also included in a second study, on T cells of mothers and their children.

The specimen sequenced was blood. The receptor set was obtained from a boy between 5 and 17 years old in good health.

Of note for this clonotype: The junction does not match germline at one end; this may be a read error. This chain uses TRBV12-3 or TRBV12-4 with TRBJ2-1; the D gene is possibly TRBD2 (7 bases). CDR3 size: 16 residues. The CDR3 coding sequence is TGTGCCAGCAGTTTAGTACTTGGACTAGGGGGGGGTGAGCAGTCCTTC. Protein product: CASSLVLGLGGGEQSF.

The V and J genes are TRBV6-6 and TRBJ1-1; D not resolved. Trimming took 3 bases from V and 2 from J, leaving 16 bases between them. This CDR3 has 16 residues. Germline CDR1 MNHNY, CDR2 SVGAGI (reference sequence). As DNA, the CDR3 is TGTGCCAGCAGTTATGAGACTCGACGGGTAAACACTGAAGCTTTCTTT. As protein: CASSYETRRVNTEAFF.

The gene calls are TRBV6-1 and TRBJ1-4; the D gene is possibly TRBD1 (6 bases). Trimming stripped 6 bases from V and 7 bases from J, with 18 bases between. Germline-derived CDR1 and CDR2 are MNHNS and SASEGT. The CDR3 has 15 residues. CDR3 sequence (DNA): TGTGCCAGCAGACACCTTACAGGGAGCAGTGAAAAACTGTTTTTT. Translated: CASRHLTGSSEKLFF.

The table lists this clonotype with a few counts. This chain joins TRBV27 and TRBJ2-5; 9 nucleotides agree with TRBD2. Looked up from germline, CDR1 is MNHEY and CDR2 is SMNVEV (reference sequence). This CDR3 has 17 amino acids. V lost 4 bases, J lost 0 bases, and 9 bases stayed unmatched. CDR3 in DNA: TGTGCCAGCAGTTCCGTAGCGGGGGTTATGTACCAAGAGACCCAGTACTTC. It specifies CASSSVAGVMYQETQYF.

This clonotype was detected only a few times. The chain has TRBV7-2 and TRBJ2-7; TRBD2 matches 8 bases. This CDR3 spans 14 amino acids. V trimming: 5 bases; J trimming: 4 bases; junction bases outside the gene matches: 7. Looked up from germline, CDR1 is SGHTA and CDR2 is FQGNSA. CDR3 sequence (DNA): TGTGCCAGCAGCCGTAGCGGGGCTGTTTACGAGCAGTACTTC. As protein: CASSRSGAVYEQYF.

This clonotype came up a few times. The rearrangement joins TRBV15 to TRBJ2-4; D ambiguous. The length of the CDR3 is 14 residues. Trimming removed 5 bases at V and 1 base at J, with 9 bases between. The V gene's germline CDR1 is LNHNV and CDR2 YYDKDF (reference sequence). CDR3 bases: TGTGCCACCAGCGGAAGTTCTGCCAAAAACATTCAGTACTTC. Protein: CATSGSSAKNIQYF.

The chain has TRBV28 and TRBJ2-5; the D gene is possibly TRBD1 (5 bases). The end of the DNA is better explained by TRBJ2-1, so the J call may be wrong. This CDR3 is 13 amino acids long. Germline CDR1 reads MDHEN; CDR2 reads SYDVKM. CDR3 sequence: CASSLLGLGEQFF. For the CDR3, the DNA is TGTGCCAGCAGTTTATTGGGGCTGGGTGAGCAGTTCTTC.

The chain couples TRBV6-2 or TRBV6-3 to TRBJ2-7, with a weak D call TRBD1 (5 bases). The germline gives CDR1 MNHEY, CDR2 SVGEGT. The CDR3 consists of 13 residues. Trimming shortened V by 7 bases and J by 5 bases, and 15 bases separated the two germline ends. The CDR3 region is CASTVGLLNEQYF. In DNA form, the CDR3 reads TGTGCCAGCACTGTGGGGCTGCTTAACGAGCAGTACTTC.

This sequence joins TRBV20-1 and TRBJ2-1, with D unclear. The V end lost 1 base, the J end lost 8 bases, and 12 bases lay between the germline ends. This CDR3 has 13 residues. CDR1 is DFQATT, CDR2 SNEGSKA, per germline (reference sequence). The CDR3 loop is CSARGFDEYEQFF. Written as DNA, the CDR3 is TGCAGTGCTAGAGGATTCGACGAGTATGAGCAGTTCTTC.

CDR3 amino acids: CASSRGLAEETQYF. In nucleotides, the CDR3 is TGTGCCAGCAGTCGGGGACTAGCGGAAGAGACCCAGTACTTC. The V gene is TRBV12-3 or TRBV12-4, the J gene TRBJ2-5; 11 nucleotides line up with TRBD2. The CDR3 runs 14 residues. V lost 5 bases and J lost 3; bases outside the gene matches: 2.

This clonotype was counted between two and nine times. V is TRBV6-5 and J is TRBJ2-7; D is perhaps TRBD1 (5 bases). V was shortened by 6 bases and J by 2 bases, with 14 bases between the two germline ends. CDR3 length equals 14 residues. Germline CDR1 MNHEY, CDR2 SVGAGI. The CDR3 region has the DNA TGTGCCAGCAGCTACGAGGCAGGGACCTACGAGCAGTACTTC. It is translated as CASSYEAGTYEQYF.